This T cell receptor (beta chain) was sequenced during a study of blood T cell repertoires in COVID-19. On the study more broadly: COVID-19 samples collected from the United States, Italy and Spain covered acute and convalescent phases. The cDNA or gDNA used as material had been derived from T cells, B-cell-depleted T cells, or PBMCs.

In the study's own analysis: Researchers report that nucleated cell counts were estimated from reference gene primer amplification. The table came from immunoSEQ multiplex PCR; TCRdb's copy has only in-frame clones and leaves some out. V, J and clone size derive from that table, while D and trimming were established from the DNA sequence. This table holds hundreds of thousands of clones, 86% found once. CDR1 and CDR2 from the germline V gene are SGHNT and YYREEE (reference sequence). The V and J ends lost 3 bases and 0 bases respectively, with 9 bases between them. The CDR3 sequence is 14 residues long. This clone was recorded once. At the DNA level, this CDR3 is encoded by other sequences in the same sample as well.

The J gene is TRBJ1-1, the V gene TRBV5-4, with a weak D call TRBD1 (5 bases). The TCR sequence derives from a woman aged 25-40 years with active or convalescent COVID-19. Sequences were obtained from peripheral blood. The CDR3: CASSSRQMNTEAFF. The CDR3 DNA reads TGTGCCAGCAGCTCAAGACAGATGAACACTGAAGCTTTCTTT. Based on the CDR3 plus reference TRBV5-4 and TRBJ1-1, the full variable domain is ETGVTQSPTHLIKTRGQQVTLRCSSQSGHNTVSWYQQALGQGPQFIFQYYREEENGRGNFPPRFSGLQFPNYSSELNVNALELDDSALYLCASSSRQMNTEAFFGQGTRLTVV.